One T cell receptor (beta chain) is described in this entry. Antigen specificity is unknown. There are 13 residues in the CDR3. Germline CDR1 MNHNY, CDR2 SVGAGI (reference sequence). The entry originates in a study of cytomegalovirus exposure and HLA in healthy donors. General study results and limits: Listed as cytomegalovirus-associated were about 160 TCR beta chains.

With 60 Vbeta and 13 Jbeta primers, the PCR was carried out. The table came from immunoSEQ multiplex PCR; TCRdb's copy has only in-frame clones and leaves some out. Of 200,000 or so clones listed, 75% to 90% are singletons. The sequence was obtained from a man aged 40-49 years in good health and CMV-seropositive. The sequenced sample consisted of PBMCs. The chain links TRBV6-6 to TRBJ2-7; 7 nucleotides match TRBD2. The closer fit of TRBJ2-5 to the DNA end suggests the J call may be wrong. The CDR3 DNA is TGTGCCAGCAGTTACATCGGGGGGGAGACCCAGTACTTC. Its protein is CASSYIGGETQYF.